The sequence of this TCR beta chain was determined in a study of shared clonotypes between healthy human individuals. Study information: Researchers assigned three CD4 naive, three CD4 memory, two CD8 naive and one CD8 memory plate to each donor. General study results and limits: Generation probability values for non-shared clonotypes were lower than those for clonotypes shared by all four donors.

TCRdb keeps only in-frame clones here, not all; method: immunoSEQ multiplex PCR. The table lists roughly 700,000 clones, approximately 79% of them singletons. CDR3 length: 14 residues. CDR1 and CDR2 from the germline V gene are SGHRS and YFSETQ. V dropped 3 bases and J dropped 1 base, with 8 bases sitting between them. On this clone itself: Its antigen remains unknown. Different DNA sequences within this sample yield the same CDR3.

The V and J genes are TRBV5-1 and TRBJ1-3, with D perhaps matching TRBD1 (5 bases). The receptor's source is a woman in her twenties or thirties in good health. The sample taken for sequencing was memory CD4+ T cells sorted from blood. The subset is: CD45RA-negative fraction. CDR3 nucleotides: TGCGCCAGCAGCTCGGGGACGTCTGGAAACACCATATATTTT. Its translation is CASSSGTSGNTIYF. The variable domain in full, with the rest retrieved from reference TRBV5-1 and TRBJ1-3, is KAGVTQTPRYLIKTRGQQVTLSCSPISGHRSVSWYQQTPGQGLQFLFEYFSETQRNKGNFPGRFSGRQFSNSRSEMNVSTLELGDSALYLCASSSGTSGNTIYFGEGSWLTVV.